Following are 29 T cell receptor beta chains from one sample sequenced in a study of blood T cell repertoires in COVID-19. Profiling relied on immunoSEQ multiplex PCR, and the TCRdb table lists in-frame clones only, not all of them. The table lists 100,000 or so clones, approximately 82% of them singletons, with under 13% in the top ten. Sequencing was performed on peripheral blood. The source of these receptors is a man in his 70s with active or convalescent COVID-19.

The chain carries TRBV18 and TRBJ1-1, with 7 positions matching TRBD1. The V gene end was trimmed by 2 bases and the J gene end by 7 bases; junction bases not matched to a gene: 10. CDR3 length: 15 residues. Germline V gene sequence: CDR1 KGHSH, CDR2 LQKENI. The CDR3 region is CASSPWEDRAGEAFF. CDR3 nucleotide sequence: TGTGCCAGCTCACCATGGGAAGACAGGGCCGGTGAAGCTTTCTTT.

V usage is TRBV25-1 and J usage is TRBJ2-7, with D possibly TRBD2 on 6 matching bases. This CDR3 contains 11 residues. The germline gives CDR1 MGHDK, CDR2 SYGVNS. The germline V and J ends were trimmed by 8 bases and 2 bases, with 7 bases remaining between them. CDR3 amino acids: CASGRTYEQYF. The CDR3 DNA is TGTGCCAGCGGGAGGACCTACGAGCAGTACTTC.

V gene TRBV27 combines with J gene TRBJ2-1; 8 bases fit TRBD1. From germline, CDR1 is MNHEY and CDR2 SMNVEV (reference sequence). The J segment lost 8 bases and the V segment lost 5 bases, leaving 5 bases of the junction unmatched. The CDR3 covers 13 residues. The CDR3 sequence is CASSPRDRYEQFF. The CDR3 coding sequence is TGTGCCAGCAGTCCCCGGGACAGGTATGAGCAGTTCTTC.

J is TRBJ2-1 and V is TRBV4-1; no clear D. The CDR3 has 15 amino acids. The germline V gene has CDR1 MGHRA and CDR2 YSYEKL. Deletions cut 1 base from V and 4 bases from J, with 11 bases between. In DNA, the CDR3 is TGCGCCAGCAGCCAAGCCCGAGGCCCATACAATGAGCAGTTCTTC. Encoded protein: CASSQARGPYNEQFF.

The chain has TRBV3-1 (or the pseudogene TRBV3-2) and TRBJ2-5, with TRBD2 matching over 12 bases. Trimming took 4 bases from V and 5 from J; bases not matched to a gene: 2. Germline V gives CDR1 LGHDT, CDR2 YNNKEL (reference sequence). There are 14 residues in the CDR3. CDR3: CASSLTSGGETQYF. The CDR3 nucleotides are TGTGCCAGCAGCCTGACTAGCGGGGGTGAGACCCAGTACTTC.

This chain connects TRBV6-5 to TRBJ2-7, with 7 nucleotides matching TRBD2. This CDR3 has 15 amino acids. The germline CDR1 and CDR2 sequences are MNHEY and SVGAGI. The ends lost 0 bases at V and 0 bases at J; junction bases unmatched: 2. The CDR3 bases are TGTGCCAGCAGTTACTCACGGACTAGCTCCTACGAGCAGTACTTC. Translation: CASSYSRTSSYEQYF.

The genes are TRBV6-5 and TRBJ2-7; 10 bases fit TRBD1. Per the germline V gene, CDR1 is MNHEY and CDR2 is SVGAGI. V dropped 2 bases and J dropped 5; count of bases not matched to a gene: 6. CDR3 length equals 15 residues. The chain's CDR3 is CASSYQTGGLDEQYF. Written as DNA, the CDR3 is TGTGCCAGCAGTTACCAGACAGGGGGCTTGGACGAGCAGTACTTC.

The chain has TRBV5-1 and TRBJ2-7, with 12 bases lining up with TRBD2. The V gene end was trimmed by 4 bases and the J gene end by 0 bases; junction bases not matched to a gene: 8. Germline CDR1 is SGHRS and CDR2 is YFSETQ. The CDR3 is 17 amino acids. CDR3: CASSVGTSGYSSYEQYF. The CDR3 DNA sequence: TGCGCCAGCAGCGTCGGGACTAGCGGGTATAGCTCCTACGAGCAGTACTTC.

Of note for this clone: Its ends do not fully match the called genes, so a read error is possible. The CDR3 DNA reads TGTGCCAGCAGTGAATACCCTAAGCGGGGGGTCCATTTT. Translated: CASSEYPKRGVHF. The chain links TRBV25-1 to TRBJ2-3, with TRBD2 identical over 9 bases. CDR1 is MGHDK, CDR2 SYGVNS, per germline. The length of the CDR3 is 13 residues.

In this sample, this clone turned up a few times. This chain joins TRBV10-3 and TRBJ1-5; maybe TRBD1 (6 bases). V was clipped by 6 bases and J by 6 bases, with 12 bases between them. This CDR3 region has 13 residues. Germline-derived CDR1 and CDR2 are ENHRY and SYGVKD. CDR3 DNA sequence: TGTGCCATCAGCCAGGACAGTCTTCAGCCCCAGCATTTT. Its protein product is CAISQDSLQPQHF.

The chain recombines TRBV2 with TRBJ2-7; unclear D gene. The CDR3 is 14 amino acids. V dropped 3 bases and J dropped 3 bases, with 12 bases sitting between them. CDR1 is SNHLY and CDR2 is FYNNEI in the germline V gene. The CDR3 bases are TGTGCCAGCAGTGACGGTGCCTTGAACTACGAGCAGTACTTC. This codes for CASSDGALNYEQYF.

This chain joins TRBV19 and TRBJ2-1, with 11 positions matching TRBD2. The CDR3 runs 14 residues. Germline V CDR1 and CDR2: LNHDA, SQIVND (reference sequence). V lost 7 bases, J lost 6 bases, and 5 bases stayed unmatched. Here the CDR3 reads CASKTSGGGNEQFF. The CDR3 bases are TGTGCCAGTAAAACTAGCGGGGGCGGCAATGAGCAGTTCTTC. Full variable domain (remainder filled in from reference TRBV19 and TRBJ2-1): DGGITQSPKYLFRKEGQNVTLSCEQNLNHDAMYWYRQDPGQGLRLIYYSQIVNDFQKGDIAEGYSVSREKKESFPLTVTSAQKNPTAFYLCASKTSGGGNEQFFGPGTRLTVL.

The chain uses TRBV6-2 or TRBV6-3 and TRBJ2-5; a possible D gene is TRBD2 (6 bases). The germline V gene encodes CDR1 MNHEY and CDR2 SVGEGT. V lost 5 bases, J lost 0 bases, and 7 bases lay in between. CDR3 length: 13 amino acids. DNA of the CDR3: TGTGCCAGCAGTAGGGACTACCAAGAGACCCAGTACTTC. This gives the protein CASSRDYQETQYF.

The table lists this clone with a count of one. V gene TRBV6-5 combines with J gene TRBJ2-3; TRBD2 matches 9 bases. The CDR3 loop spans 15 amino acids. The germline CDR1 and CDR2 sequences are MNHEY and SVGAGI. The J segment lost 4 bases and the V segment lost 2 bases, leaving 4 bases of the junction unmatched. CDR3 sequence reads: CASSYAGGPPDTQYF. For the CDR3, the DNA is TGTGCCAGCAGTTACGCGGGGGGGCCCCCAGATACGCAGTATTTT.

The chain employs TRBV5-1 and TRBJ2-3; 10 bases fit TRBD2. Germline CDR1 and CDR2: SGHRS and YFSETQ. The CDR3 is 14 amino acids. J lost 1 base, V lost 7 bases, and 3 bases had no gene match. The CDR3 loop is CASGLAGGTDTQYF. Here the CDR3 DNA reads TGCGCCAGCGGGCTAGCGGGGGGCACAGATACGCAGTATTTT.

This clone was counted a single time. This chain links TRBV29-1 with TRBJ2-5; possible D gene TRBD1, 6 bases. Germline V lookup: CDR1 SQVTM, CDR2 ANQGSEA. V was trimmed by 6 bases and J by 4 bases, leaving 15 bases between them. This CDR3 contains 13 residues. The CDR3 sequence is CSVATGWRETQYF. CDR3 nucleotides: TGCAGCGTGGCGACAGGCTGGAGAGAGACCCAGTACTTC.

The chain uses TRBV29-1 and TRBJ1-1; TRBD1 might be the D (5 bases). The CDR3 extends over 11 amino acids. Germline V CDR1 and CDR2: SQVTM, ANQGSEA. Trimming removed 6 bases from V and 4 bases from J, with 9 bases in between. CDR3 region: CSVGGATEAFF. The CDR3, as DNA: TGCAGCGTGGGCGGGGCCACTGAAGCTTTCTTT.

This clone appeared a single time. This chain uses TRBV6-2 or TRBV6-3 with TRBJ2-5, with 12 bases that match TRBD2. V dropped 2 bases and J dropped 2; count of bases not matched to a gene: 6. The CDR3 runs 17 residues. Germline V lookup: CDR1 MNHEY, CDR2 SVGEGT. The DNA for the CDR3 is TGTGCCAGCAGTTACGAGTCACTAGCGGGGGGTCAAGAGACCCAGTACTTC. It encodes CASSYESLAGGQETQYF.

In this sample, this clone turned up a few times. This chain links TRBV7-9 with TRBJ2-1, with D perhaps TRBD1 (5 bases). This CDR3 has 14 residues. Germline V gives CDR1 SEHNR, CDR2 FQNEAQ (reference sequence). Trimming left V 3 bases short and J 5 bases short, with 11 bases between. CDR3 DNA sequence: TGTGCCAGCAGCTTGACCCAAGGGGACAATGAGCAGTTCTTC. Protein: CASSLTQGDNEQFF.

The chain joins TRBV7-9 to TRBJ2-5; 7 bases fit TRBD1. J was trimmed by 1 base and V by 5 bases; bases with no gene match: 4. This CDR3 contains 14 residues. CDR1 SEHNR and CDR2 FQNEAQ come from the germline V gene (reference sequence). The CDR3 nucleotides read TGTGCCAGCAGCCGTGGGACAGTCCAAGAGACCCAGTACTTC. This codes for CASSRGTVQETQYF.

CDR3 residues: CASSQESGRYTEAFF. CDR3 in DNA: TGTGCCAGCAGCCAAGAGTCAGGGCGCTACACTGAAGCTTTCTTT. This chain joins TRBV14 and TRBJ1-1; D may be TRBD1 (5 bases). The germline V and J ends were trimmed by 0 bases and 3 bases, with 11 bases remaining between them. The V gene's germline CDR1 is SGHDN and CDR2 FVKESK. The CDR3 covers 15 residues.

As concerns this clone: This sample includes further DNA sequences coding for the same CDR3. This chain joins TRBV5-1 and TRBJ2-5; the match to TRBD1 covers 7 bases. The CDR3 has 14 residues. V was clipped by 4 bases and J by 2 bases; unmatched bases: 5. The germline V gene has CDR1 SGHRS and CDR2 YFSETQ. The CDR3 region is CASSLGQAQETQYF. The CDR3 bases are TGCGCCAGCAGCCTTGGACAGGCGCAAGAGACCCAGTACTTC.

The DNA of the CDR3 is TGTGCCAGCAGCGACCGAAGGGACAGGGGTATATATACGCAGTATTTT. Translated, it gives CASSDRRDRGIYTQYF. The chain employs TRBV9 and TRBJ2-3, with 10 nucleotides matching TRBD1. J was trimmed by 7 bases and V by 3 bases; bases with no gene match: 11. The germline V gene has CDR1 SGDLS and CDR2 YYNGEE. This CDR3 has 16 amino acids.

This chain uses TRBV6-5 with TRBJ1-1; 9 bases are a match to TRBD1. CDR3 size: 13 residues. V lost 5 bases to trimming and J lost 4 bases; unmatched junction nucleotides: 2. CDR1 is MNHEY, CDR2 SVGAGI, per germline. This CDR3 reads CASSLDRGTEAFF. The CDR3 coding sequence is TGTGCCAGCAGTCTGGACAGGGGCACTGAAGCTTTCTTT.

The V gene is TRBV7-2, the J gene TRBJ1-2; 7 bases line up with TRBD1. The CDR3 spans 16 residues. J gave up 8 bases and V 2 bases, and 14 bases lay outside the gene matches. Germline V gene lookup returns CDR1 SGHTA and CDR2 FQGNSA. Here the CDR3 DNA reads TGTGCCAGCAGCTTAAATAGGAGACAGGGATTTTACGGCTACACCTTC. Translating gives CASSLNRRQGFYGYTF.

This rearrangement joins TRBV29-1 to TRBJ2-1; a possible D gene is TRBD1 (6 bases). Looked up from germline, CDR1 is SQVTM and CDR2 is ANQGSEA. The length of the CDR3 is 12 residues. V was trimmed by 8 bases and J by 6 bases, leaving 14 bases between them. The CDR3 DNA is TGCAGCACCAGACAGGTTTCCAATGAGCAGTTCTTC. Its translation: CSTRQVSNEQFF.

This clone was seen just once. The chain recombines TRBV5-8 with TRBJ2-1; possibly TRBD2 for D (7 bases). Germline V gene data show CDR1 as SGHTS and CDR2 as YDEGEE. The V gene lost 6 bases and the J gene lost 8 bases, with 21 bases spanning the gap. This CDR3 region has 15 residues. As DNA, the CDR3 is TGTGCCAGCACCAACGTGGGGGGGGGCCGCGATGAGCAGTTCTTC. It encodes CASTNVGGGRDEQFF.

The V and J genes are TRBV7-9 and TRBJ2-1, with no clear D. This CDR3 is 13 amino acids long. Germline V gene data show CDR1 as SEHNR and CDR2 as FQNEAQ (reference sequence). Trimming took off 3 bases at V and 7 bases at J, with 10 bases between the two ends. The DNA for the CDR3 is TGTGCCAGCAGCTTTGCCCAACGGAATGAGCAGTTCTTC. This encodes CASSFAQRNEQFF.

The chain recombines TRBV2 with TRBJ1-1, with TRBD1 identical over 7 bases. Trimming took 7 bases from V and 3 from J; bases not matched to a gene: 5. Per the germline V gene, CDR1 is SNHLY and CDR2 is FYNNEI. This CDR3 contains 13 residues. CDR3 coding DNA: TGTGCCAGCAACCCAGACAGGGACACTGAAGCTTTCTTT. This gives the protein CASNPDRDTEAFF.